The T cell receptor beta chain under discussion was sequenced for a study of blood T cell repertoires in COVID-19. About the research overall: Sites across the United States, Italy and Spain contributed samples from acute and convalescent COVID-19.

V was clipped by 1 base and J by 2 bases, with 8 bases between them. Germline V CDR1 and CDR2: MGHRA, YSYEKL. The CDR3 is made up of 14 amino acids. As processed by the authors: Estimation of nucleated cell counts relied on the amplification of reference gene primers. Libraries were prepared by immunoSEQ multiplex PCR; TCRdb keeps only in-frame clonotypes and omits some of them. V and J calls and clone size are copied from that table; D and trimming were computed from the DNA. The profile shows roughly 29,000 clones, 93% of them singletons. The chain combines TRBV4-1 with TRBJ2-5, with D unresolved. The TCR originated in a woman aged 65 to 85 with COVID-19, enrolled during active disease. The sequencing input was peripheral blood. The CDR3 DNA is TGCGCCAGCAGCCAAGGACTCCTACAAGAGACCCAGTACTTC. Translating it yields CASSQGLLQETQYF.